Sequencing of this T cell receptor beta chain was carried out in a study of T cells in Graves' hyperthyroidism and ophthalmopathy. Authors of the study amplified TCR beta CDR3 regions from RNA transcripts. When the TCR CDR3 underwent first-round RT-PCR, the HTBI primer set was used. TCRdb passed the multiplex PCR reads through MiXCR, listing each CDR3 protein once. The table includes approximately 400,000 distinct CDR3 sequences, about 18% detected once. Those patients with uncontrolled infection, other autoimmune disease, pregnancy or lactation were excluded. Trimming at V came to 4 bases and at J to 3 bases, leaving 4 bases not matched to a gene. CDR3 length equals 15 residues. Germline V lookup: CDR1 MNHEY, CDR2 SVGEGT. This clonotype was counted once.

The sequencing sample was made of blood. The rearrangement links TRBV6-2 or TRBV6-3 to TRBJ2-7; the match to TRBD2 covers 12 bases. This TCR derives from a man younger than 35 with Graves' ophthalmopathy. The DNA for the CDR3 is TGTGCCAGCAGTTCGTCGACTAGCGGGAGCTACGAGCAGTACTTC. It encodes CASSSSTSGSYEQYF.